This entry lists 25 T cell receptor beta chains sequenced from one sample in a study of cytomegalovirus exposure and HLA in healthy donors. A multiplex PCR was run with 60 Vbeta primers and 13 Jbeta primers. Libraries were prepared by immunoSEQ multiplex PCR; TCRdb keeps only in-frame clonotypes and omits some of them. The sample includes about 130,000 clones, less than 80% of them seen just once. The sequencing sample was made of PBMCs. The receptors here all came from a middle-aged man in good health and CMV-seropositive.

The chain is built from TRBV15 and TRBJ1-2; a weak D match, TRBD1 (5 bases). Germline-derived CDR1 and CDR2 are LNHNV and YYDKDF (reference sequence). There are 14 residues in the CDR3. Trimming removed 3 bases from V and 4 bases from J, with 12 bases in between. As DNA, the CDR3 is TGTGCCACCAGCAGTCCCGAGGACATCTATGGCTACACCTTC. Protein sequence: CATSSPEDIYGYTF.

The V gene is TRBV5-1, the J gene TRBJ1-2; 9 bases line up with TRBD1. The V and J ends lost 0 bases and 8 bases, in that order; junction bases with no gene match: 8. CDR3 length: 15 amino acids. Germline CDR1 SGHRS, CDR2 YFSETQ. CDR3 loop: CASSLEGQGSGGYTF. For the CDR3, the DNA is TGCGCCAGCAGCTTGGAAGGACAGGGGTCGGGGGGCTACACCTTC. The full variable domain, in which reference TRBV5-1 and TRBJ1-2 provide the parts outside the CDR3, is KAGVTQTPRYLIKTRGQQVTLSCSPISGHRSVSWYQQTPGQGLQFLFEYFSETQRNKGNFPGRFSGRQFSNSRSEMNVSTLELGDSALYLCASSLEGQGSGGYTFGSGTRLTVV.

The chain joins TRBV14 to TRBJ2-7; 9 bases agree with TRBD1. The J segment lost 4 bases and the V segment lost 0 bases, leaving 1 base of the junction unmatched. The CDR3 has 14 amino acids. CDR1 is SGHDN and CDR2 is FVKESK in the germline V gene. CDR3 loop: CASSQEQGAYEQYF. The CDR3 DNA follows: TGTGCCAGCAGCCAAGAACAGGGGGCGTACGAGCAGTACTTC.

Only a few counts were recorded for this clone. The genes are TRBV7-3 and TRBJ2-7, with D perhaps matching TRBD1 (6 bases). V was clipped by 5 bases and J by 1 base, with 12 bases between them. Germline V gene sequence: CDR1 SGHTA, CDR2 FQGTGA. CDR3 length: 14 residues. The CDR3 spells CASSPRRGSYEQYF. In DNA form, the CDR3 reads TGTGCCAGCAGCCCCCGCAGGGGATCCTACGAGCAGTACTTC.

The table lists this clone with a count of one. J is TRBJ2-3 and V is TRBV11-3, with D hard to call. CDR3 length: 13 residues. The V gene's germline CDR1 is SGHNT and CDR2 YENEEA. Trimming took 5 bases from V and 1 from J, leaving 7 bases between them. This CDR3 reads CASSRSRTDTQYF. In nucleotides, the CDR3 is TGTGCCAGCAGCCGCAGTCGCACAGATACGCAGTATTTT.

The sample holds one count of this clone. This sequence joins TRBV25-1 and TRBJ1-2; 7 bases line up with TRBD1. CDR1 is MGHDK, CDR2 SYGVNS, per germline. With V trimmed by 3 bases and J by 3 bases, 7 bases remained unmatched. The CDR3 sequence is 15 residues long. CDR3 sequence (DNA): TGTGCCAGCAGTGAGCGTCAGGGGGACGACTATGGCTACACCTTC. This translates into CASSERQGDDYGYTF.

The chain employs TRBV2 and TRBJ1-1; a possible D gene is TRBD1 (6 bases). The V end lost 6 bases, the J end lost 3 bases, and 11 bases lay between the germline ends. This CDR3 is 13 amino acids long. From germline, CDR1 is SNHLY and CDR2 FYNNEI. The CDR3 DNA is TGTGCCAGCAGACAGGGAAGGGACACTGAAGCTTTCTTT. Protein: CASRQGRDTEAFF.

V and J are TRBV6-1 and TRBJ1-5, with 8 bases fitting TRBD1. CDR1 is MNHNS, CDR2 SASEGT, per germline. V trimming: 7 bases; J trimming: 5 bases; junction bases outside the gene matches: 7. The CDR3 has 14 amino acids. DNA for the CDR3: TGTGCCAGCACCCCGGACAGGGAGGATCAGCCCCAGCATTTT. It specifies CASTPDREDQPQHF.

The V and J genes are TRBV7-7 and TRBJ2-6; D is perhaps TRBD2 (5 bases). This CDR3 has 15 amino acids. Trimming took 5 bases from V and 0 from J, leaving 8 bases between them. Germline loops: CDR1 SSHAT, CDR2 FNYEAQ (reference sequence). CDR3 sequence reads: CASSPGGSGANVLTF. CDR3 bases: TGTGCCAGCAGCCCAGGAGGCTCTGGGGCCAACGTCCTGACTTTC.

The CDR3 coding sequence is TGCGCCAGCACCTCGTCCAGGGCCTACCCGCGGGAGACCCAGTACTTC. Translation gives CASTSSRAYPRETQYF. V and J are TRBV10-2 and TRBJ2-5, with TRBD1 as a possible D gene (5 bases). The CDR3 has 16 residues. Trimming removed 7 bases at V and 5 bases at J, with 23 bases between. Germline assignment: CDR1 WSHSY and CDR2 SAAADI.

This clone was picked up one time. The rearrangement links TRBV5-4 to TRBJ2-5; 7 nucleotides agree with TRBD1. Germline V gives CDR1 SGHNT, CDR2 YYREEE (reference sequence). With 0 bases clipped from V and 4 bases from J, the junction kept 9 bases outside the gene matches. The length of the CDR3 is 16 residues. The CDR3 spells CASSLASTGLGETQYF. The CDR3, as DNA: TGTGCCAGCAGCTTGGCCTCGACAGGGCTGGGAGAGACCCAGTACTTC.

CDR3 in amino acids: CASSPGRGRETQYF. In nucleotides, the CDR3 is TGTGCCAGCAGCCCCGGGAGGGGTCGGGAGACCCAGTACTTC. The V gene is TRBV6-6, the J gene TRBJ2-5; 8 positions agree with TRBD2. The CDR3 runs to 14 residues. CDR1 is MNHNY, CDR2 SVGAGI, per germline (reference sequence). Germline trimming cut 6 bases from V and 5 bases from J; bases unmatched to any gene: 8.

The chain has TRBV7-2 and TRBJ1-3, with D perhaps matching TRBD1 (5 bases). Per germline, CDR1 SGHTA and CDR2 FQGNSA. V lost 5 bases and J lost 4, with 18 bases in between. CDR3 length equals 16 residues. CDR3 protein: CASSVWGRSSGNTIYF. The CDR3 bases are TGTGCCAGCAGCGTATGGGGGAGGTCCTCGGGAAACACCATATATTTT.

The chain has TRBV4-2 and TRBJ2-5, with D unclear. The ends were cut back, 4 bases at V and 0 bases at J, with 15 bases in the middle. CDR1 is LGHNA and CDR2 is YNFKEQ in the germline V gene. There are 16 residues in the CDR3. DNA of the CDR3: TGTGCCAGCAGCCCTGAATCGAACAGACACCAAGAGACCCAGTACTTC. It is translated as CASSPESNRHQETQYF.

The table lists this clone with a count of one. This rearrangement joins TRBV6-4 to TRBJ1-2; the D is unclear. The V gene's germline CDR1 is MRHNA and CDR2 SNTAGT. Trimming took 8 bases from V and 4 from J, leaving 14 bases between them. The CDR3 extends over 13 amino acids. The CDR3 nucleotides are TGTGCCAGCTCCGCTTTACAACGCTATGGCTACACCTTC. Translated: CASSALQRYGYTF.

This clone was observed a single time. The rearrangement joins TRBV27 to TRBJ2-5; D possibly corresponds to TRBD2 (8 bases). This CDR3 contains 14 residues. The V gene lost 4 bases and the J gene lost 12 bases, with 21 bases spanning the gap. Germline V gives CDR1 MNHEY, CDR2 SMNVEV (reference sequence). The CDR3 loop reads CASSSSGGGRPKYF. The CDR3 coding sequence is TGTGCCAGCAGTTCGTCGGGAGGGGGCAGGCCCAAGTACTTC.

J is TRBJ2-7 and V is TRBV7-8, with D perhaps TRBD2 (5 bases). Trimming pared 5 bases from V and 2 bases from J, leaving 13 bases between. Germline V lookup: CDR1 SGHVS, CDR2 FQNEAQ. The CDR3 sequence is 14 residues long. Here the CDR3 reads CASSLLVEAYEQYF. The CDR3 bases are TGTGCCAGCAGCCTACTAGTGGAAGCCTACGAGCAGTACTTC.

The CDR3 bases are TGTGCCAGCAGCTCCCGCGGAGGGGTTGGAATGGAGACCCAGTACTTC. Protein product: CASSSRGGVGMETQYF. The V gene is TRBV7-8, the J gene TRBJ2-5; a possible D gene is TRBD2 (6 bases). The CDR3 loop spans 16 amino acids. The germline V and J ends were trimmed by 4 bases and 5 bases, with 20 bases remaining between them. The germline V gene encodes CDR1 SGHVS and CDR2 FQNEAQ.

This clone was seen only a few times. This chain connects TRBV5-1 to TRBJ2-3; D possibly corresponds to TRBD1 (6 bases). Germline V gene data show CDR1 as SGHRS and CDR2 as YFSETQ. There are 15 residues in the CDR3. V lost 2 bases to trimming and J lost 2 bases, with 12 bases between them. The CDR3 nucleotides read TGCGCCAGCAGCTTACCCCAGGGGAACACAGATACGCAGTATTTT. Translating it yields CASSLPQGNTDTQYF.

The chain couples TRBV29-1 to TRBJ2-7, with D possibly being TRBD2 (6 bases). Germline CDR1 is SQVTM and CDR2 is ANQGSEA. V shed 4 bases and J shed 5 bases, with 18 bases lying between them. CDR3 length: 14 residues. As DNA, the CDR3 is TGCAGCGTTGGGGGTTACAGAGGCGGGAACGAGCAGTACTTC. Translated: CSVGGYRGGNEQYF.

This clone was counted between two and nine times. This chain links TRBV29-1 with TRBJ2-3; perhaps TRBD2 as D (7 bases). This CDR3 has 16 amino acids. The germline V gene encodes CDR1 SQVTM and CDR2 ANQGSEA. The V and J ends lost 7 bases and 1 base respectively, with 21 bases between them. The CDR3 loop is CSAGGGRTSRTDTQYF. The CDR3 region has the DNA TGCAGCGCTGGGGGGGGGCGGACTAGTCGCACAGATACGCAGTATTTT.

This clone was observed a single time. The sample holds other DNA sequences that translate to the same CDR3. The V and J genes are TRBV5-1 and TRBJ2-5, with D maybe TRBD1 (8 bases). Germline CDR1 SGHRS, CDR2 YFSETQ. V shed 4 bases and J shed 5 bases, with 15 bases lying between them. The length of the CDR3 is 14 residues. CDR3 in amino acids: CASSSGQGGETQYF. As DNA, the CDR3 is TGCGCCAGCAGCAGCGGACAGGGAGGGGAGACCCAGTACTTC.

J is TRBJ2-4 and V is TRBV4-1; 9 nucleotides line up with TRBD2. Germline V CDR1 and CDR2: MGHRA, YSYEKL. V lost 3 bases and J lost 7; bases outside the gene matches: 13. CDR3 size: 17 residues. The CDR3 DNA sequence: TGCGCCAGCAGCCACCCCCTTCGGGTAGCGGGAGAGAACATTCAGTACTTC. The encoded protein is CASSHPLRVAGENIQYF.

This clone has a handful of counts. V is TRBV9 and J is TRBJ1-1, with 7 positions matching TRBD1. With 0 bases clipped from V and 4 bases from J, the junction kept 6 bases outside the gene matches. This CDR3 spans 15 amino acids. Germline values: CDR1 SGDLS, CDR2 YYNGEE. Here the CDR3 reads CASSVGGAGGTEAFF. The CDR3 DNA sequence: TGTGCCAGCAGCGTAGGGGGGGCAGGGGGCACTGAAGCTTTCTTT.

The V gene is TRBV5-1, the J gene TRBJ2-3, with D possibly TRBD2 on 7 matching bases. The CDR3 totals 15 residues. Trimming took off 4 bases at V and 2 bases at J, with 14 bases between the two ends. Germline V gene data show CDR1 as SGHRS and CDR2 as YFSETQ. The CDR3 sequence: CASSPEGGDTDTQYF. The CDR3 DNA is TGCGCCAGCAGCCCGGAGGGGGGGGACACAGATACGCAGTATTTT.